The 6 T cell receptor beta chains presented below share a single source sample, sequenced in a study of blood T cell repertoires in COVID-19. Sequencing was performed with immunoSEQ multiplex PCR; in TCRdb, only in-frame clones are kept and a portion is missing. The sample consists of approximately 270,000 clones, about 90% of them appearing once. Specimen: peripheral blood. Receptor source: an elderly man with acute or convalescent COVID-19.

V is TRBV5-6 and J is TRBJ1-2; weak D call: TRBD1 (6 bases). CDR3 length equals 13 residues. CDR1 is SGHDT and CDR2 is YYEEEE in the germline V gene. The ends were cut back, 5 bases at V and 4 bases at J, with 12 bases in the middle. The CDR3 coding sequence is TGTGCCAGCAGAAAGCAGGGGATCTATGGCTACACCTTC. It codes for CASRKQGIYGYTF.

The V gene is TRBV10-3, the J gene TRBJ2-1; 8 positions match TRBD1. V lost 5 bases to trimming and J lost 3 bases; unmatched junction nucleotides: 3. Germline V gene data show CDR1 as ENHRY and CDR2 as SYGVKD. The CDR3 sequence is 14 residues long. The CDR3 reads CAISPGQVYNEQFF. The CDR3 nucleotides read TGTGCCATCAGTCCGGGACAGGTCTACAATGAGCAGTTCTTC.

In this sample, this clone turned up a few times. The chain recombines TRBV19 with TRBJ1-4; no firm D call. V dropped 5 bases and J dropped 8 bases, with 15 bases sitting between them. The CDR3 is 14 amino acids. Germline assignment: CDR1 LNHDA and CDR2 SQIVND (reference sequence). The CDR3 spells CASSQSGGNEKLFF. The CDR3 coding sequence is TGTGCCAGTAGTCAAAGCGGCGGGAACGAAAAACTGTTTTTT.

The V call is TRBV7-2, the J call TRBJ1-1, with 8 bases matching TRBD1. This CDR3 region has 15 residues. Germline-derived CDR1 and CDR2 are SGHTA and FQGNSA. Trimming cost V 3 bases and J 0 bases; bases outside gene matches: 3. The CDR3 sequence is CASSFTGGLNTEAFF. The CDR3 DNA sequence: TGTGCCAGCAGCTTTACAGGGGGTCTGAACACTGAAGCTTTCTTT.

Only one count was recorded for this clone. V gene TRBV4-3 combines with J gene TRBJ2-1, with 7 bases fitting TRBD1. This CDR3 spans 16 amino acids. V shed 0 bases, J shed 6 bases, and the junction held 8 bases outside the gene matches. CDR1 is LGHNA and CDR2 is YSLEER in the germline V gene. CDR3: CASSQDWTGKGNEQFF. The CDR3 coding sequence is TGCGCCAGCAGCCAAGACTGGACAGGTAAAGGCAATGAGCAGTTCTTC.

The chain has TRBV14 and TRBJ2-3; no firm D call. Germline V CDR1 and CDR2: SGHDN, FVKESK. This CDR3 is 13 amino acids long. The V end was cut by 5 bases, the J end by 0 bases, with 6 bases between. The CDR3 coding sequence is TGTGCCAGCAGCTTCCATAGCACAGATACGCAGTATTTT. It is translated as CASSFHSTDTQYF.